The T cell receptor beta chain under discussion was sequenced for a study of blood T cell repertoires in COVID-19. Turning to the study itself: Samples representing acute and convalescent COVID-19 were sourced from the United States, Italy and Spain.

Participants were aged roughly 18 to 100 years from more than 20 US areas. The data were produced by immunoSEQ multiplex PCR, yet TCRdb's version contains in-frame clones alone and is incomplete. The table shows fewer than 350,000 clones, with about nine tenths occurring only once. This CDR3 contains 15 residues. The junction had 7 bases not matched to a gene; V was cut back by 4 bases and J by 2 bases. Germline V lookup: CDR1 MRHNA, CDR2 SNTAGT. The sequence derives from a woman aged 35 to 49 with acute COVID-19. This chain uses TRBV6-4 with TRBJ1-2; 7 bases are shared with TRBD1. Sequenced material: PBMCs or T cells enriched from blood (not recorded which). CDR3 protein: CASSALPGQNYGYTF. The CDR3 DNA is TGTGCCAGCAGTGCTCTCCCGGGACAGAACTATGGCTACACCTTC.